This record covers a single T cell receptor (beta chain). Its cognate antigen is unknown. Germline values: CDR1 KGHSH, CDR2 LQKENI. V was clipped by 2 bases and J by 4 bases, with 12 bases between them. The length of the CDR3 is 15 residues. The data stem from a study of vaccination effects on CD4 cells after COVID-19. Viral peptide pools were used in the ViraFEST assay to expand antigen-specific CD4+ T cells, and sequencing came afterward. The culture ran for approximately 9 days before CD4+ T cells were isolated. Prior SARS-CoV-2 infection was absent in the vaccine recipients, as shown by negative nucleocapsid antibodies. Only in-frame clones appear in the TCRdb table, and some are missing; sequencing was by immunoSEQ multiplex PCR. The table shows about 24,000 clones, with 76% occurring only once.

This specimen was CD4+ T cells from PBMCs cultured with HCoV-NL63 spike peptides, taken before COVID-19 vaccination. The rearrangement links TRBV18 to TRBJ1-5; D might be TRBD1 (6 bases). The sequence derives from a human donor who received a COVID-19 vaccine. The CDR3 region is CASSPGGGKNQPQHF. The CDR3 region has the DNA TGTGCCAGCTCACCAGGGGGCGGTAAAAATCAGCCCCAGCATTTT.